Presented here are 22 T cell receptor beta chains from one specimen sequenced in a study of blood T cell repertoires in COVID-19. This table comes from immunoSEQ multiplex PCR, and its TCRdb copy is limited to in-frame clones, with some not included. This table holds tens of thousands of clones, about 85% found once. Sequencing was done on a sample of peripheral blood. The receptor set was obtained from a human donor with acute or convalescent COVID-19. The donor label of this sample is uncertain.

The CDR3 DNA reads as TGTGCCAGTAGTCATGGGAGTGGCAATCAGCCCCAGCATTTT. As protein: CASSHGSGNQPQHF. The chain recombines TRBV19 with TRBJ1-5; unclear D gene. The germline V and J ends were trimmed by 5 bases and 2 bases, with 10 bases remaining between them. Germline CDR1 reads LNHDA; CDR2 reads SQIVND (reference sequence). The CDR3 contains 14 residues.

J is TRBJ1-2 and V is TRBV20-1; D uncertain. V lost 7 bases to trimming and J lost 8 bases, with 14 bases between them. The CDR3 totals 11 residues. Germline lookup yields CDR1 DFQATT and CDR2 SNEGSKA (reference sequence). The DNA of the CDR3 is TGCAGTGAAAGCTCCCAGGTCGGCTACACCTTC. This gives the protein CSESSQVGYTF.

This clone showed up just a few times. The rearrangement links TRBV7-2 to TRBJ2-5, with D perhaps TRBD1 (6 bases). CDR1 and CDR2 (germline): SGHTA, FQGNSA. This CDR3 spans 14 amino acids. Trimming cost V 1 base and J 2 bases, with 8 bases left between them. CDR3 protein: CASSLDQGQETQYF. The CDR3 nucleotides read TGTGCCAGCAGCTTAGATCAGGGGCAAGAGACCCAGTACTTC.

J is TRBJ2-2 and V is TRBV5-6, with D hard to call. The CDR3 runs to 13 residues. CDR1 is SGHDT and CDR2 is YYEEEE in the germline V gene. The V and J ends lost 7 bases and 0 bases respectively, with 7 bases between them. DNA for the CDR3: TGTGCCAGCCGTACTACGAACACCGGGGAGCTGTTTTTT. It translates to CASRTTNTGELFF.

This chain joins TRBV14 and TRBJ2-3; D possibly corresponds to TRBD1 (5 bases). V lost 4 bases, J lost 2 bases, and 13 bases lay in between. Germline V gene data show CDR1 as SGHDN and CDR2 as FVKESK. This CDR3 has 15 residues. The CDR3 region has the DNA TGTGCCAGCAGCCTATACAGGACCTTCACAGATACGCAGTATTTT. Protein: CASSLYRTFTDTQYF.

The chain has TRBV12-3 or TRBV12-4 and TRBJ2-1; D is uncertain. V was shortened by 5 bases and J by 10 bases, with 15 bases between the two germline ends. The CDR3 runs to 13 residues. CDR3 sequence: CASSILPGAEQFF. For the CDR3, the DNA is TGTGCCAGCAGTATACTACCGGGTGCAGAGCAGTTCTTC.

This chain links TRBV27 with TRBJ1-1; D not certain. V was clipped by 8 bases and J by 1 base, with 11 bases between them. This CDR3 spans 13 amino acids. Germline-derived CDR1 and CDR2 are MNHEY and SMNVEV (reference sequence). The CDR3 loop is CASQKTANTEAFF. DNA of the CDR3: TGTGCCAGCCAAAAAACAGCGAACACTGAAGCTTTCTTT.

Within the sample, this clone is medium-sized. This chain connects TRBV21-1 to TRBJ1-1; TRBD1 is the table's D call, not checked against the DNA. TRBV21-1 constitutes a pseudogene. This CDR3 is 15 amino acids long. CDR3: CASSKLGQGAAEAFF. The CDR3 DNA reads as TGTGCCAGCAGCAAACTGGGACAGGGGGCAGCTGAAGCTTTCTTT.

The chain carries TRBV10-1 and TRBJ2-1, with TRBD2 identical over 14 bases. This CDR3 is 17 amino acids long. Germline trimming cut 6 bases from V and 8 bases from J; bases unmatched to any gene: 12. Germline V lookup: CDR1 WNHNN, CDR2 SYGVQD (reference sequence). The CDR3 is CASSAQTSGGAGDEQFF. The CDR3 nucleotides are TGCGCCAGCAGCGCCCAGACTAGCGGGGGGGCTGGCGATGAGCAGTTCTTC.

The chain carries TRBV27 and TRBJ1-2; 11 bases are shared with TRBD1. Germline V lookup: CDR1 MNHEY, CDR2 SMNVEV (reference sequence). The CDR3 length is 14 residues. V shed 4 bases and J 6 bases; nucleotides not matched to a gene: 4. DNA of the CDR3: TGTGCCAGCAGTTATCGGACAGGGGGCAATGGCTACACCTTC. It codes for CASSYRTGGNGYTF.

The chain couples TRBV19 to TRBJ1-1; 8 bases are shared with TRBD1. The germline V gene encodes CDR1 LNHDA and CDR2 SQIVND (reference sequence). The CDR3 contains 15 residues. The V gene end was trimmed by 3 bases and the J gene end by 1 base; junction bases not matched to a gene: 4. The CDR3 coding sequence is TGTGCCAGTAGTATCCAGGGGGCCGGGAACACTGAAGCTTTCTTT. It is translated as CASSIQGAGNTEAFF.

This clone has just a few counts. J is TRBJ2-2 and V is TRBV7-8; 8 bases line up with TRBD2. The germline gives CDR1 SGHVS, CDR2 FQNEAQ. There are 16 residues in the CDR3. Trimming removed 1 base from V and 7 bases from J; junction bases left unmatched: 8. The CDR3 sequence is CASSLVGGGNGGELFF. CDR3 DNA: TGTGCCAGCAGCTTAGTTGGCGGGGGGAATGGCGGGGAGCTGTTTTTT. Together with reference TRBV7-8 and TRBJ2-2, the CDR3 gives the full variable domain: GAGVSQSPRYKVAKRGQDVALRCDPISGHVSLFWYQQALGQGPEFLTYFQNEAQLDKSGLPSDRFFAERPEGSVSTLKIQRTQQEDSAVYLCASSLVGGGNGGELFFGEGSRLTVL.

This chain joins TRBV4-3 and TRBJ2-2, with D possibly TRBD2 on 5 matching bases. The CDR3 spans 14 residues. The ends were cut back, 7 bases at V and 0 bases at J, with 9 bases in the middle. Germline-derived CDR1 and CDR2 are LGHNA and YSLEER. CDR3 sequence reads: CASNEDSNTGELFF. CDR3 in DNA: TGCGCCAGCAACGAGGACTCGAACACCGGGGAGCTGTTTTTT.

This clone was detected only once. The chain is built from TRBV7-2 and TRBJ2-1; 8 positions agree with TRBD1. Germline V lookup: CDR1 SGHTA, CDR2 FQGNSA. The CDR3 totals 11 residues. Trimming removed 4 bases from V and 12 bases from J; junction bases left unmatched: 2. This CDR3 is CASSSQGGQFF. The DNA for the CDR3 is TGTGCCAGCAGCTCACAGGGGGGGCAGTTCTTC. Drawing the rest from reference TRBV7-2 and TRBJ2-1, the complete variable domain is GAGVSQSPSNKVTEKGKDVELRCDPISGHTALYWYRQSLGQGLEFLIYFQGNSAPDKSGLPSDRFSAERTGGSVSTLTIQRTQQEDSAVYLCASSSQGGQFFGPGTRLTVL.

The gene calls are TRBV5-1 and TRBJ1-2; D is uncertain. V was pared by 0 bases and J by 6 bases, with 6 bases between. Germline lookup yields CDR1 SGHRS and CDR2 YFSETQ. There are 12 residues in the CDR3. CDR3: CASSLGENGYTF. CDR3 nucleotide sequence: TGCGCCAGCAGCTTGGGGGAGAATGGCTACACCTTC.

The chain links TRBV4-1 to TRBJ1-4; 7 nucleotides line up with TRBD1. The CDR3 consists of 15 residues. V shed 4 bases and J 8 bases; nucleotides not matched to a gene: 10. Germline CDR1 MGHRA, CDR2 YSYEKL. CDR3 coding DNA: TGCGCCAGCAGCCGACTGGGACAGCCGGGCGAAAAACTGTTTTTT. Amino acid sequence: CASSRLGQPGEKLFF.

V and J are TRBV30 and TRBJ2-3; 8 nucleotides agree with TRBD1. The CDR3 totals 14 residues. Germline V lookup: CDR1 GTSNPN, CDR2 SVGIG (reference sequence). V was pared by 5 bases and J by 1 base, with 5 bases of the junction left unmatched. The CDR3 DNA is TGTGCCTGGGACAGGGGCGGCCGCACAGATACGCAGTATTTT. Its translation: CAWDRGGRTDTQYF.

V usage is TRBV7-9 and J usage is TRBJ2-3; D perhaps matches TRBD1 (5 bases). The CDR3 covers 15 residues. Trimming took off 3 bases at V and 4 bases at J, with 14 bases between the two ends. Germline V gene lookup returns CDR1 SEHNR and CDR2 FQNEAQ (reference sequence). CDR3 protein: CASSLSRVRSDTQYF. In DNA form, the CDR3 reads TGTGCCAGCAGCTTGTCCAGGGTTAGGTCAGATACGCAGTATTTT.

The DNA of the CDR3 is TGCGCCAGCAGCTTAACCTACAGAGACCCTAACTATGGCTACACCTTC. It specifies CASSLTYRDPNYGYTF. The gene calls are TRBV5-1 and TRBJ1-2; D remains ambiguous. V shed 2 bases and J shed 0 bases, with 14 bases lying between them. The CDR3 has 16 amino acids. Germline values: CDR1 SGHRS, CDR2 YFSETQ.

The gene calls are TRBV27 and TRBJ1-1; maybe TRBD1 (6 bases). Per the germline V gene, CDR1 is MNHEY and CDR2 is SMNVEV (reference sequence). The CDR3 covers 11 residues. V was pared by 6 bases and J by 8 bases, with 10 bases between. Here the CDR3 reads CASRGQLEAFF. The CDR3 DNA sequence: TGTGCCAGCAGAGGACAGTTGGAAGCTTTCTTT.

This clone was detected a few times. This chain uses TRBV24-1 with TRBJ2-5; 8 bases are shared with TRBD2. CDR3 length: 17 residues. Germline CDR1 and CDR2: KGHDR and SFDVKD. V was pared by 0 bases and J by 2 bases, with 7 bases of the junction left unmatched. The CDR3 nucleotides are TGTGCCACCAGTGATTTGTCGGGGGGGGCCTTACAAGAGACCCAGTACTTC. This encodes CATSDLSGGALQETQYF.

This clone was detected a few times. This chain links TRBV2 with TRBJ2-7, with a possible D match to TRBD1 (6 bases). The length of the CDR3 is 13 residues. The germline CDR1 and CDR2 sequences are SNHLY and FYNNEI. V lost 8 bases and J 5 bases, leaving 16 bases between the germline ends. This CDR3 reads CASHYTGTHEQYF. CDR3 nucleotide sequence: TGTGCCAGCCATTATACAGGGACCCACGAGCAGTACTTC.